This T cell receptor (beta chain) emerged from a study of blood T cell repertoires in COVID-19. Study summary: From the United States, Italy and Spain came samples of acute and convalescent COVID-19. PBMCs, B-cell-depleted T cells, or T cells were the source of the cDNA or gDNA that made up the material.

Of note for this clone: The same CDR3 also results from other DNA sequences found in this sample.

Authors' data handling: Counts of nucleated cells, estimated from reference gene primer amplification, were obtained. Profiling relied on immunoSEQ multiplex PCR, and the TCRdb table lists in-frame clones only, not all of them. Clone size and V and J calls were adopted from that table, with D and trimming inferred from the DNA. The sample lists fewer than 300,000 clones, about four fifths occurring once. The specimen sequenced was peripheral blood. The TCR comes from a woman under 30 with acute or convalescent COVID-19.

This CDR3 is CASSAGTSGSYEQYF. In DNA, the CDR3 is TGTGCCAGCAGCGCCGGGACTAGCGGTTCCTACGAGCAGTACTTC. The chain employs TRBV9 and TRBJ2-7, with TRBD2 matching 11 bases. The trim removed 3 bases at V and 1 base at J, leaving 3 bases unmatched. The germline CDR1 and CDR2 sequences are SGDLS and YYNGEE. This CDR3 spans 15 amino acids.